The present T cell receptor (beta chain) was sequenced within a study of shared clonotypes between healthy human individuals. A single count supports this clone. Its antigen is unidentified. Broader study findings: In this cohort, only blood was sampled, and tissue repertoires likely differ.

The CDR3 has 16 amino acids. Germline loops: CDR1 MDHEN, CDR2 SYDVKM. Trimming removed 3 bases from V and 7 bases from J; junction bases left unmatched: 13. Here immunoSEQ multiplex PCR was the method, and the copy in TCRdb shows in-frame clones only, minus some. The table lists 800,000 to 1,200,000 clones, around 82% of them singletons, with approximately 0.56% in the top ten. The TCR originated in a young man in good health. Some clones in this sample may be carry-over from other donors' samples. The material sequenced was memory CD4+ T cells from PBMCs. Subset given: CD45RA-negative fraction. The genes are TRBV28 and TRBJ2-5; 8 bases agree with TRBD1. CDR3 region: CASSFDRGRGDWTQYF. The CDR3 bases are TGTGCCAGCAGTTTTGACAGGGGCCGGGGCGACTGGACCCAGTACTTC.